One sample yielded the 10 T cell receptor beta chains listed below, sequenced in a study of cytotoxic CD8 clonotypes in ibrutinib-treated CLL. Generated by immunoSEQ multiplex PCR, the TCRdb table keeps only in-frame clones and is missing some. Among 11,000 to 15,000 clones listed, around half were seen once. Material: PBMCs, obtained at a 24-month disease-progression time point, from a patient treated with ibrutinib. The receptor set was obtained from a human donor with chronic lymphocytic leukemia.

The chain links TRBV5-5 to TRBJ2-7; D gene ambiguous. This CDR3 contains 15 residues. Trimming shortened V by 4 bases and J by 0 bases, and 14 bases separated the two germline ends. Germline V gene data show CDR1 as SGHKS and CDR2 as YYEKEE (reference sequence). The CDR3 coding sequence is TGTGCCAGCAGCCCAACCCGTAACCCCTCCTACGAGCAGTACTTC. Translating gives CASSPTRNPSYEQYF.

The chain joins TRBV5-1 to TRBJ2-7; D may be TRBD2 (6 bases). Germline V gene data show CDR1 as SGHRS and CDR2 as YFSETQ. V lost 0 bases, J lost 5 bases, and 12 bases lay in between. This CDR3 is 14 amino acids long. The CDR3 protein is CASSLAGGSHEQYF. The CDR3 DNA is TGCGCCAGCAGCTTGGCCGGAGGGTCCCACGAGCAGTACTTC.

J is TRBJ2-1 and V is TRBV4-2; 7 bases are shared with TRBD1. This CDR3 spans 17 amino acids. The V and J ends lost 4 bases and 2 bases, in that order; junction bases with no gene match: 11. Per the germline V gene, CDR1 is LGHNA and CDR2 is YNFKEQ. CDR3 protein: CASSRRQGQAPYNEQFF. The DNA of the CDR3 is TGTGCCAGCAGCCGCCGTCAAGGACAGGCTCCCTACAATGAGCAGTTCTTC.

By frequency in the sample, this clone is medium-sized (0.01 to 0.1%). The J gene is TRBJ1-2, the V gene TRBV29-1; D uncertain. The CDR3 contains 12 residues. Trimming removed 4 bases at V and 2 bases at J, with 8 bases between. Germline V gene lookup returns CDR1 SQVTM and CDR2 ANQGSEA. The CDR3 loop reads CSVGADNYGYTF. CDR3 nucleotide sequence: TGCAGCGTTGGGGCAGACAACTATGGCTACACCTTC. Supplemented by reference TRBV29-1 and TRBJ1-2, the full variable domain reads SAVISQKPSRDICQRGTSLTIQCQVDSQVTMMFWYRQQPGQSLTLIATANQGSEATYESGFVIDKFPISRPNLTFSTLTVSNMSPEDSSIYLCSVGADNYGYTFGSGTRLTVV.

The chain carries TRBV2 and TRBJ2-2; no firm D call. Germline CDR1 is SNHLY and CDR2 is FYNNEI. With 1 base removed from V and 6 bases from J, the gap between germline ends came to 9 bases. This CDR3 is 14 amino acids long. The CDR3 here is CASSEVGIPGELFF. CDR3 DNA sequence: TGTGCCAGCAGTGAAGTGGGCATCCCCGGGGAGCTGTTTTTT. Full variable domain (remainder filled in from reference TRBV2 and TRBJ2-2): EPEVTQTPSHQVTQMGQEVILRCVPISNHLYFYWYRQILGQKVEFLVSFYNNEISEKSEIFDDQFSVERPDGSNFTLKIRSTKLEDSAMYFCASSEVGIPGELFFGEGSRLTVL.

The gene calls are TRBV29-1 and TRBJ2-7; D remains ambiguous. This CDR3 has 11 amino acids. V was pared by 3 bases and J by 4 bases, with 7 bases between. Germline assignment: CDR1 SQVTM and CDR2 ANQGSEA. Written as DNA, the CDR3 is TGCAGCGTTGATGTGGGTTACGAGCAGTACTTC. Translating gives CSVDVGYEQYF.

This rearrangement joins TRBV29-1 to TRBJ1-1; 10 bases are a match to TRBD1. The V and J ends lost 6 bases and 4 bases, in that order; junction bases with no gene match: 2. CDR3 length equals 12 residues. Germline lookup yields CDR1 SQVTM and CDR2 ANQGSEA. The CDR3 nucleotides read TGCAGCGTCAGGACAGGGGGCACTGAAGCTTTCTTT. Its translation is CSVRTGGTEAFF.

Comments on this clone: A junction end diverges from the germline sequence, so it may reflect a read error. The chain uses TRBV7-7 and TRBJ2-7; D tentatively reads TRBD1 or TRBD2 (5 bases each). The CDR3 runs 14 residues. CDR1 and CDR2 (germline): SSHAT, FNYEAQ (reference sequence). Here the CDR3 reads CASSPGPRSYEQYF. The CDR3 nucleotides read TGTGCTAGCAGCCCGGGACCGCGCTCCTACGAGCAGTACTTC. The full variable domain, its missing parts supplied by reference TRBV7-7 and TRBJ2-7, is GAGVSQSPRYKVTKRGQDVTLRCDPISSHATLYWYQQALGQGPEFLTYFNYEAQPDKSGLPSDRFSAERPEGSISTLTIQRTEQRDSAMYRCASSPGPRSYEQYFGPGTRLTVT.

The rearrangement uses TRBV27 and TRBJ2-7; D uncertain. Germline CDR1 MNHEY, CDR2 SMNVEV (reference sequence). The CDR3 has 13 amino acids. V was cut by 0 bases and J by 3 bases, with 6 bases left in between. CDR3 sequence reads: CASSLSNSYEQYF. CDR3 coding DNA: TGTGCCAGCAGTTTATCGAATAGCTACGAGCAGTACTTC.

The V gene is TRBV12-5, the J gene TRBJ2-7, with TRBD2 as a possible D gene (5 bases). This CDR3 has 14 residues. V shed 1 base and J shed 4 bases, with 11 bases lying between them. The germline V gene has CDR1 LGHNT and CDR2 FRNRAP. The CDR3 here is CASGLGEGSYEQYF. In DNA form, the CDR3 reads TGTGCTAGTGGTTTGGGAGAGGGTAGTTACGAGCAGTACTTC.